The clone carrying this TCR beta chain appeared once. This record belongs to a study of PD-1 blockade in classical Hodgkin lymphoma. Time point indicated: newly diagnosed, previously untreated cHL patient sample. Researchers used magnetic negative selection to pull out pure CD4+ T cells from thawed PBMCs. Method: immunoSEQ multiplex PCR; TCRdb's copy keeps in-frame clones and lacks some. The data contain 20,000 to 25,000 clones, about 88% of them singletons. Material for sequencing was CD4+ T cells from blood. This TCR was recovered from a human donor with classical Hodgkin lymphoma.

CDR3 nucleotide sequence: TGCGCCAGCAGCTTGTCGTCCCCACCAGTATTGTTTGGAAGCGAGCAGTACTTC. This gives the protein CASSLSSPPVLFGSEQYF. The V gene is TRBV5-1, the J gene TRBJ2-7; no clear D gene. In germline, CDR1 is SGHRS, CDR2 YFSETQ. The CDR3 length is 18 residues. The germline V and J ends were trimmed by 1 base and 6 bases, with 26 bases remaining between them.